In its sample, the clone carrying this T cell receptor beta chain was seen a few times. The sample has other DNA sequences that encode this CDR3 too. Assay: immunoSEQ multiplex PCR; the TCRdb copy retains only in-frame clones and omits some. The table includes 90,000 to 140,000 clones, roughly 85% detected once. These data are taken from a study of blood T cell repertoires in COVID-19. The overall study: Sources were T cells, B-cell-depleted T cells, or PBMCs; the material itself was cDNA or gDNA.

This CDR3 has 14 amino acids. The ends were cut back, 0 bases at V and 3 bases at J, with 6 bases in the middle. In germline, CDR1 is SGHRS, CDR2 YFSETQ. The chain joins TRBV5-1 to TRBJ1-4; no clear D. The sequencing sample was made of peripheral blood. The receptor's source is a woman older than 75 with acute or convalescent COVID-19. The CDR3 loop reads CASSLGAANEKLFF. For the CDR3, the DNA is TGCGCCAGCAGCTTGGGCGCGGCTAATGAAAAACTGTTTTTT.